The T cell receptor beta chain under discussion was sequenced for a study of cytomegalovirus exposure and HLA in healthy donors. The CDR3 sequence is 15 residues long. V was shortened by 0 bases and J by 0 bases, with 8 bases between the two germline ends. Germline CDR1 is KGHSH and CDR2 is LQKENI. On this clone itself: What it binds is unknown.

Findings of the study overall: A later examination showed that TCR association rates differed by HLA locus, with DRB1 most and HLA-C fewest.

PCR used 60 Vbeta primers and 13 Jbeta primers. Clones were read by immunoSEQ multiplex PCR, and TCRdb kept only the in-frame ones, dropping some. The table includes over 150,000 clones, 75% to 85% detected once. The TCR comes from a woman aged 18-29 years in good health and CMV-seronegative. This chain uses TRBV18 with TRBJ1-1; D ambiguous. Material: PBMCs. This CDR3 is CASSPPLQLNTEAFF. The CDR3, as DNA: TGTGCCAGCTCACCACCGCTACAGCTGAACACTGAAGCTTTCTTT.